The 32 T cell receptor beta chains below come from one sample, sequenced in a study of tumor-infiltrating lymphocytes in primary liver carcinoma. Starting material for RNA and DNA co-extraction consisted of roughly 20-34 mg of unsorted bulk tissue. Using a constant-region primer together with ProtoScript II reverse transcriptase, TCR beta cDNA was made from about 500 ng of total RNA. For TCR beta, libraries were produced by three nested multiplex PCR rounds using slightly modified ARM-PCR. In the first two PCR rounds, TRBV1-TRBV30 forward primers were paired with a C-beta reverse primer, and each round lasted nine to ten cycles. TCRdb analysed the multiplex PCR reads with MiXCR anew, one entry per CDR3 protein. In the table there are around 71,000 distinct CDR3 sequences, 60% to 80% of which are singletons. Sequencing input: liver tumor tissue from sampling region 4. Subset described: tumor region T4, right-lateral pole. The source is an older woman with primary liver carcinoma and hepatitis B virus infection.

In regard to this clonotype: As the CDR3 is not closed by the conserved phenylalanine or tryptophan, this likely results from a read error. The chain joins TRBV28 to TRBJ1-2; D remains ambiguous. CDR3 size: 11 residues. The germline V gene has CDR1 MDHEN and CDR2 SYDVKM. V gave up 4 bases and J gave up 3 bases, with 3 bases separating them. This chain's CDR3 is CASSSHYGYTL. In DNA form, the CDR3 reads TGTGCCAGCAGTTCGCACTATGGCTACACCTTA.

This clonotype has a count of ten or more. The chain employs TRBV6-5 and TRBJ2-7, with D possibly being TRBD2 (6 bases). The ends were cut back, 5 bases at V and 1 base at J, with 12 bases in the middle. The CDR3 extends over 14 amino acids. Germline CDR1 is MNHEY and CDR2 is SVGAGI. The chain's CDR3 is CASSDRDWSYEQYF. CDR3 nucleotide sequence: TGTGCCAGCAGTGACCGGGACTGGTCCTACGAGCAGTACTTC.

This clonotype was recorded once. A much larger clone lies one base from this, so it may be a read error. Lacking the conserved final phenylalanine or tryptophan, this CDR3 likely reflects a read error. CDR3 in amino acids: CASSSGGSTDTQYS. In nucleotides, the CDR3 is TGTGCCAGCAGCTCCGGGGGGAGCACAGATACGCAGTATTCT. The chain has TRBV11-2 and TRBJ2-3; 7 positions agree with TRBD2. The CDR3 runs to 14 residues. V lost 4 bases to trimming and J lost 0 bases; unmatched junction nucleotides: 1. The germline CDR1 and CDR2 sequences are SGHAT and FQNNGV.

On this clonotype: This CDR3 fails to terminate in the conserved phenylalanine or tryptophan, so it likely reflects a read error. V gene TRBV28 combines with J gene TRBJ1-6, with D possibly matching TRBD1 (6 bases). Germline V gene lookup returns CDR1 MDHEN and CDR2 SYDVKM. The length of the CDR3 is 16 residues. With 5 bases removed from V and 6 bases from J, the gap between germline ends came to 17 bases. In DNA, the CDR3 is TGTGCCAGCAGTCCCGCGGGGGCGAGGCGTAATTCACCCCTCCACTCT. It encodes CASSPAGARRNSPLHS.

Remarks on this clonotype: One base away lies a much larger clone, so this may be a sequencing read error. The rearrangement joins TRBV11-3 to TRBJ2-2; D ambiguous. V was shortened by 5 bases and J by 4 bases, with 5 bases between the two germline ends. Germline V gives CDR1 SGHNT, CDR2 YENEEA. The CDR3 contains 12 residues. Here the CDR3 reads CASSNPTGELFF. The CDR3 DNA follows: TGTGCCAGCAGCAACCCCACCGGGGAGCTGTTTTTT.

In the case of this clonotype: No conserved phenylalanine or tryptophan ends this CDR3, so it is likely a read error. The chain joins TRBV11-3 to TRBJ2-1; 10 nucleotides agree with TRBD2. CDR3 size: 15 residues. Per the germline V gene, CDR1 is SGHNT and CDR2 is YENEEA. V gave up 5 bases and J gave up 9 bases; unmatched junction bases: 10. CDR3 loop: CASSIGTSGKLEQFL. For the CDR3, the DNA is TGTGCCAGCAGCATTGGAACTAGCGGGAAGCTTGAGCAGTTCTTA.

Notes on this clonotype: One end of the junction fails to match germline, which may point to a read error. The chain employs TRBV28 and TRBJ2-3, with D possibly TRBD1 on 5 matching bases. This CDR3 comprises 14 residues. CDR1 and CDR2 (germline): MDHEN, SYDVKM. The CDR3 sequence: CASRGRAGTVTQYF. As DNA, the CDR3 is TGTGCCAGCAGGGGCAGGGCTGGCACAGTTACGCAGTATTTT.

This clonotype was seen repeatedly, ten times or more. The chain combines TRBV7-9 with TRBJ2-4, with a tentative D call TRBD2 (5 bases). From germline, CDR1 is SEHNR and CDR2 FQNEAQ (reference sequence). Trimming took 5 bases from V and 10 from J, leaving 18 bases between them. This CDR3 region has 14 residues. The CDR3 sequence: CASSTLDEGPIQYF. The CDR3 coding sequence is TGTGCCAGCAGCACCTTAGATGAGGGTCCAATTCAGTACTTC.

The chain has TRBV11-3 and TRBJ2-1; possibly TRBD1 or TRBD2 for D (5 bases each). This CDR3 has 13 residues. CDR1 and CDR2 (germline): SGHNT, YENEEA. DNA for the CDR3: TGTACCGGCAGCTTGGGAGACAGCAATGAGCAGTTCTTC. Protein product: CTGSLGDSNEQFF.

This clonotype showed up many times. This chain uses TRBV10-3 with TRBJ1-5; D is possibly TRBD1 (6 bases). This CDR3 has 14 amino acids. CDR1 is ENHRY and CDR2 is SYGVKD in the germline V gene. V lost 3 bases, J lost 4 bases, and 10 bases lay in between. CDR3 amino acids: CAISETGPNQPQHF. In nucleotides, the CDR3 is TGTGCCATCAGTGAAACAGGGCCTAATCAGCCCCAGCATTTT.

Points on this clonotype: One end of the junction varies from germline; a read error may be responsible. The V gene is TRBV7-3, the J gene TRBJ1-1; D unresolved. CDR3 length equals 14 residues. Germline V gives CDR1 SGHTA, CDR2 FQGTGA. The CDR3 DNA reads TGTGCCAGCAGTCCTGGCCCAACCAACACTAAAGCGTTCTTT. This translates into CASSPGPTNTKAFF.

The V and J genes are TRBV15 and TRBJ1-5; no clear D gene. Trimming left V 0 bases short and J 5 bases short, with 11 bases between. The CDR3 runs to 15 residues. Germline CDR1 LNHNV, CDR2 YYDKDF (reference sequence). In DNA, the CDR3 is TGTGCCACCAGCAGAGATGGATCGTTTGATCAGCCCCAGCATTTT. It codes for CATSRDGSFDQPQHF.

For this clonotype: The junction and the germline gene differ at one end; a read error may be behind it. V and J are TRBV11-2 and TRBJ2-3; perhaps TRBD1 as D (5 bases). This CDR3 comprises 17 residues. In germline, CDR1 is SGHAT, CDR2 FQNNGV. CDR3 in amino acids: CATSLGELTYASDTQYF. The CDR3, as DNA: TGTGCCACCAGCTTAGGGGAACTAACGTACGCGTCAGATACGCAGTATTTT.

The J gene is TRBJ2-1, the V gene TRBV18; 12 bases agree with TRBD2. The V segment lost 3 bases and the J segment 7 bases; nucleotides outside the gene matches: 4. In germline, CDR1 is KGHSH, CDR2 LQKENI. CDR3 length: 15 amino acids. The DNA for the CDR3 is TGTGCCAGCTCACCCTCCGGGACTAGCGGGAATGAGCAGTTCTTC. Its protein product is CASSPSGTSGNEQFF.

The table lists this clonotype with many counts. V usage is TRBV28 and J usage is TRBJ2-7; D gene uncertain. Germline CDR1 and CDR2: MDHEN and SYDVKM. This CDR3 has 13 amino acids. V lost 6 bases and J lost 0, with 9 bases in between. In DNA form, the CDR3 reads TGTGCCAGCAGCTCTACCCTCTCCTACGAGCAGTACTTC. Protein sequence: CASSSTLSYEQYF.

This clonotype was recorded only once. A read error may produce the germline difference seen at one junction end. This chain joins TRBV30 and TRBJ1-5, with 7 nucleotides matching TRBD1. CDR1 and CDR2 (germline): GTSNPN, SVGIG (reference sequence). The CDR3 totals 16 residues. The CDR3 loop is CAWSGTARGGSQPQHF. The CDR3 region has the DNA TGTGCCTGGAGCGGGACAGCCCGCGGCGGCAGTCAGCCCCAACATTTT.

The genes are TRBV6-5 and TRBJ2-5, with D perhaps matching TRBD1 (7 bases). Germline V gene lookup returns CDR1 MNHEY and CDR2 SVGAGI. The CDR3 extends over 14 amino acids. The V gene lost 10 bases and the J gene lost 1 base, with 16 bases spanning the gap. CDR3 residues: CANAGGGFQETQYF. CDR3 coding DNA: TGTGCCAATGCTGGAGGGGGCTTCCAAGAGACCCAGTACTTC.

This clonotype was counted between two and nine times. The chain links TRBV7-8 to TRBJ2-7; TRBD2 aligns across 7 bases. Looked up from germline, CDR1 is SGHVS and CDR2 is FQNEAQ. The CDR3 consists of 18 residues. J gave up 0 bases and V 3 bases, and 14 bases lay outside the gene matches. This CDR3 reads CASSLRGLSGESSYEQYF. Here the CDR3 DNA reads TGTGCCAGCAGCTTGAGAGGACTCAGCGGGGAAAGCTCCTACGAGCAGTACTTC.

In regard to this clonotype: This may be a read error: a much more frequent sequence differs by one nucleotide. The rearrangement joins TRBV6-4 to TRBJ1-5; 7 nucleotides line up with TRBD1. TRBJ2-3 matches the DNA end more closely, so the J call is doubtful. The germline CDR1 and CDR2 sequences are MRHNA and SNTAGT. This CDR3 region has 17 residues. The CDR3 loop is CASSGTAKNPPNQPQYF. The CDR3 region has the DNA TGTGCCAGCAGCGGGACAGCCAAAAACCCCCCCAATCAGCCCCAGTATTTT.

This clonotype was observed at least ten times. Written as DNA, the CDR3 is TGTGCCAGCAGTTATTCAGGGGTCGAGACCCAGTACTTC. This encodes CASSYSGVETQYF. The J gene is TRBJ2-5, the V gene TRBV28; a weak D match, TRBD1 (6 bases). The V end was cut by 4 bases, the J end by 5 bases, with 11 bases between. This CDR3 is 13 amino acids long. CDR1 is MDHEN, CDR2 SYDVKM, per germline.

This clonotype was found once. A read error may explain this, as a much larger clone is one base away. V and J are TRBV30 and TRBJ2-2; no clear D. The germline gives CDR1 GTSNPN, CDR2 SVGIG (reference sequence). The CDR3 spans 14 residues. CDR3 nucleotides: TGTGCCTGGAGTCTATACAGTACCACCTGGGAGCTGTTTTTT. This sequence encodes CAWSLYSTTWELFF.

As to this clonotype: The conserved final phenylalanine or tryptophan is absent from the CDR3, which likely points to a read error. The CDR3 spells CASSFRGSGANVLTL. CDR3 bases: TGTGCCAGCAGTTTCAGGGGCTCTGGGGCCAACGTCCTGACTCTC. This chain joins TRBV6-5 and TRBJ2-6; D perhaps matches TRBD1 (6 bases). Trimming took 4 bases from V and 0 from J, leaving 7 bases between them. Germline CDR1 reads MNHEY; CDR2 reads SVGAGI. The CDR3 loop spans 15 amino acids.

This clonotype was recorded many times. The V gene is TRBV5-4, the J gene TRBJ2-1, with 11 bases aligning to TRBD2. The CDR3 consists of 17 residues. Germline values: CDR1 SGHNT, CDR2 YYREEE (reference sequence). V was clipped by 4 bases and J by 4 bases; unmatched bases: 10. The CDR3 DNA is TGTGCCAGCAGCGGAGGCGTAGCGGGAGGGGTATACAATGAGCAGTTCTTC. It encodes CASSGGVAGGVYNEQFF.

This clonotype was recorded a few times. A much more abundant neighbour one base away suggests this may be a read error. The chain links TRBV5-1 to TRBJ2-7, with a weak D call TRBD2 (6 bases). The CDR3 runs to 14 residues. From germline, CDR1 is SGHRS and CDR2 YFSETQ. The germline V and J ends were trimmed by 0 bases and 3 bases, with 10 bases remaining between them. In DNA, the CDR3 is TGCGCCAGCAGCTTGGCCGGGACTCTCTACGAGCAGTACTTC. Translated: CASSLAGTLYEQYF.

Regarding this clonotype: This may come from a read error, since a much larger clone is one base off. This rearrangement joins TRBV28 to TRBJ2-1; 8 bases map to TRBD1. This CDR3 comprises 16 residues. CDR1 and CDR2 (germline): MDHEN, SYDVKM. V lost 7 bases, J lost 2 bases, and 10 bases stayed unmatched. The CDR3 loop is CASTSVGTGAYNEQFF. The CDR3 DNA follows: TGTGCCAGCACTTCTGTCGGGACAGGAGCCTACAATGAGCAGTTCTTC.

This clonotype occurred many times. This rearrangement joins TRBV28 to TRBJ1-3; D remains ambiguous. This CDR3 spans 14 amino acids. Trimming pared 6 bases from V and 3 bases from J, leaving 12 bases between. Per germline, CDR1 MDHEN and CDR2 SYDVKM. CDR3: CASSMFGVGNTIYF. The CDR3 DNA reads TGTGCCAGCAGCATGTTTGGGGTTGGAAACACCATATATTTT.

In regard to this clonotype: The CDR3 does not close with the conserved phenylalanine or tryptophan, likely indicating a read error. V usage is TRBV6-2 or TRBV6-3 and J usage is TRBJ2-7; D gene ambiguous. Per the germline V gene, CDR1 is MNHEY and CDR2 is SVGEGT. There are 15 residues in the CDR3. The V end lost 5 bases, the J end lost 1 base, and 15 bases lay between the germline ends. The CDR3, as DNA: TGTGCCAGCAGTCCCATGGGGTTCCAATCCTACGAGCAGTACTAC. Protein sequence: CASSPMGFQSYEQYY.

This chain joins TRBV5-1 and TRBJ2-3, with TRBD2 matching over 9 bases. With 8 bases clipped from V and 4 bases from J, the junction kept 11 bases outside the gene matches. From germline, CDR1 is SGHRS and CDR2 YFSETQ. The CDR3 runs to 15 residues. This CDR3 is CASTISGSPPDTQYF. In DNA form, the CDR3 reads TGCGCCAGTACTATTAGCGGGAGTCCCCCAGATACGCAGTATTTT.

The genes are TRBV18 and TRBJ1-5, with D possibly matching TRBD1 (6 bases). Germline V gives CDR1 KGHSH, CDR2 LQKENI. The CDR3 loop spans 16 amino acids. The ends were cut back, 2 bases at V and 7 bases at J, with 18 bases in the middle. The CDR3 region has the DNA TGTGCCAGCTCACCATCCCTTACAGGGTCCGGACAGCCCCAGCATTTT. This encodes CASSPSLTGSGQPQHF. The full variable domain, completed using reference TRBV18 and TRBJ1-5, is NAGVMQNPRHLVRRRGQEARLRCSPMKGHSHVYWYRQLPEEGLKFMVYLQKENIIDESGMPKERFSAEFPKEGPSILRIQQVVRGDSAAYFCASSPSLTGSGQPQHFGDGTRLSIL.

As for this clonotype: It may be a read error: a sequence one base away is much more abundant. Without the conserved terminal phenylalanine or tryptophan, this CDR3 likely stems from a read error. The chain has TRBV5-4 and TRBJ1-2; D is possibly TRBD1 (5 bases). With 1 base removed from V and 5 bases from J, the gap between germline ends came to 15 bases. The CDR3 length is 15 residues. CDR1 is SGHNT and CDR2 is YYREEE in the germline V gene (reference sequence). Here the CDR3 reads CASSLRDSSIYGYTL. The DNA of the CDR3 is TGTGCCAGCAGCTTGCGGGACTCTAGTATTTATGGCTACACCCTC.

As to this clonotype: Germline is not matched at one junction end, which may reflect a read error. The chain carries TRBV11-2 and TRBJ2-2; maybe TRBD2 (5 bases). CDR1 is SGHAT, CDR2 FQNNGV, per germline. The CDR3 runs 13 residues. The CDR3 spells CDSSLNRTGELFF. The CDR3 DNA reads TGTGACAGCAGCTTAAATAGGACTGGGGAACTGTTTTTT. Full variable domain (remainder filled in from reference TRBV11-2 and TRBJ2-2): EAGVAQSPRYKIIEKRQSVAFWCNPISGHATLYWYQQILGQGPKLLIQFQNNGVVDDSQLPKDRFSAERLKGVDSTLKIQPAKLEDSAVYLCDSSLNRTGELFFGEGSRLTVL.

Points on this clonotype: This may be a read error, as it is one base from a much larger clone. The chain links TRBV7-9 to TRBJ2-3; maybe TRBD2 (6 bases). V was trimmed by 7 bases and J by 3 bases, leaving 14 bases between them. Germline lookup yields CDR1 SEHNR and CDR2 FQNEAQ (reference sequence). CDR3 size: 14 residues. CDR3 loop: CASNSGVSTDTQYF. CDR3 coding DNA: TGTGCCAGCAACTCGGGAGTTTCGACAGATACGCAGTATTTT.